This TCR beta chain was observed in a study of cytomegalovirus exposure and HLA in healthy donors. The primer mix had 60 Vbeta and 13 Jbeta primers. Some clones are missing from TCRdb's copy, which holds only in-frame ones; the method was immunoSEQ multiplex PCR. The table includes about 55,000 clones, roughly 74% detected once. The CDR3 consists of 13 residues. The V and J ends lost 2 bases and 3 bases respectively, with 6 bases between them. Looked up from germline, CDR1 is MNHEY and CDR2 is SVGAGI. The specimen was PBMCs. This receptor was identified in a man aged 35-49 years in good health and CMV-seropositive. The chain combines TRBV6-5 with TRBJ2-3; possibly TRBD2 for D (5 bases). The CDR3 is CASSYPGTDTQYF. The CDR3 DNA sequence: TGTGCCAGCAGTTACCCGGGGACAGATACGCAGTATTTT.